This note documents a single TCR beta chain sequence. A multiplex PCR was run with 60 Vbeta primers and 13 Jbeta primers. Data came from immunoSEQ multiplex PCR; TCRdb stores just in-frame clones and leaves some out. The data contain 150,000 to 200,000 clones, 85% of them singletons. This sample is part of a study of cytomegalovirus exposure and HLA in healthy donors. Turning to the study itself: The study placed 80% to 90% of its 398 genotyped donors in the Caucasian-associated ancestry cluster.

Germline V CDR1 and CDR2: MGHRA, YSYEKL. The CDR3 runs to 17 residues. With V trimmed by 1 base and J by 1 base, 3 bases remained unmatched. The receptor was derived from a boy aged 2-9 years in good health and CMV-seronegative. V is TRBV4-1 and J is TRBJ1-6, with 8 bases aligning to TRBD1. Sequenced sample: PBMCs. The CDR3 sequence: CASSQGTGLSYNSPLHF. Written as DNA, the CDR3 is TGCGCCAGCAGCCAAGGGACAGGGCTGTCCTATAATTCACCCCTCCACTTT.